These T cell receptor beta chains were read from a single sample in a study of blood T cell repertoires in COVID-19. The assay was immunoSEQ multiplex PCR, and TCRdb's table has in-frame clones only and misses some. The repertoire holds 400,000 to 500,000 clones, approximately 90% seen once, with 1.4% in the top ten. Sequencing input: peripheral blood. The receptors here all came from a woman between 25 and 40 years old with active or convalescent COVID-19. Each CDR3 is given with its conserved first and last residue. A D gene is named only where the DNA matches it firmly. Clone size is given for some rows only: seen once, a few or many times, or a class if the clone is expanded.

d_call,j_call,cdr3_length,clone_size,v_call,cdr3_aa,cdr3_nt
-,TRBJ1-4,16,-,TRBV7-9,CASSLEVERLDEKLFF,TGTGCCAGCAGCTTAGAGGTAGAGAGGTTGGATGAAAAACTGTTTTTT
-,TRBJ1-1,13,-,TRBV6-5,CASIGGSNTEAFF,TGTGCCAGCATCGGGGGTAGTAACACTGAAGCTTTCTTT
-,TRBJ2-7,12,-,TRBV12-3/TRBV12-4,CASSADLYEQYF,TGTGCCAGCAGTGCCGACTTATACGAGCAGTACTTC
-,TRBJ1-6,12,-,TRBV5-6,CASSLMRSPLHF,TGTGCCAGCAGCTTGATGAGGTCACCCCTCCACTTT
-,TRBJ1-5,13,few,TRBV11-2,CASSPTGTQPQHF,TGTGCCAGCAGCCCTACAGGGACCCAGCCCCAGCATTTT
TRBD2,TRBJ2-5,14,-,TRBV9,CASSSTSGKETQYF,TGTGCCAGCAGCTCCACTAGCGGCAAAGAGACCCAGTACTTC
-,TRBJ2-6,18,-,TRBV4-1,CASSQDLIGGPGANVLTF,TGCGCCAGCAGCCAAGATCTTATAGGGGGACCTGGGGCCAACGTCCTGACTTTC
TRBD1,TRBJ1-3,15,-,TRBV23-1,CASSRGGGSGNTIYF,TGCGCCAGCAGTCGAGGGGGCGGCTCTGGAAACACCATATATTTT
TRBD2,TRBJ2-5,14,few,TRBV15,CATSFPGGGETQYF,TGTGCCACCAGCTTTCCTGGGGGGGGAGAGACCCAGTACTTC
TRBD1,TRBJ2-7,18,-,TRBV4-2,CASSQDLLTGAGSYEQYF,TGTGCCAGCAGCCAAGATTTATTGACAGGGGCCGGGTCCTACGAGCAGTACTTC
TRBD2,TRBJ2-7,18,once,TRBV7-9,CASSSKTIRLAGRDEQYF,TGTGCCAGCAGCTCTAAAACCATCAGACTAGCGGGGCGGGACGAGCAGTACTTC
-,TRBJ2-7,14,-,TRBV14,CASSQRGLSYEQYF,TGTGCCAGCAGCCAGCGGGGACTCTCCTACGAGCAGTACTTC
-,TRBJ1-1,14,-,TRBV27,CASSHLEGDNEAFF,TGTGCCAGCAGTCACTTAGAAGGAGATAATGAAGCTTTCTTT
TRBD1,TRBJ2-3,14,-,TRBV5-4,CASSLSGGTDTQYF,TGTGCCAGCAGCTTGTCAGGGGGAACAGATACGCAGTATTTT
-,TRBJ2-7,14,once,TRBV7-2,CASSAGQKTYEQYF,TGTGCCAGCAGCGCAGGACAGAAGACCTACGAGCAGTACTTC
-,TRBJ1-5,14,-,TRBV19,CASSISVANQPQHF,TGTGCCAGTAGTATCTCGGTCGCAAATCAGCCCCAGCATTTT
TRBD1,TRBJ2-2,14,many,TRBV10-1,CASSTGEEVGELFF,TGCGCCAGCAGTACAGGGGAAGAAGTCGGGGAGCTGTTTTTT
TRBD2,TRBJ2-5,19,-,TRBV2,CASSPSRLAGAGGQETQYF,TGTGCCAGCAGCCCCTCCCGACTAGCGGGGGCTGGTGGGCAAGAGACCCAGTACTTC
-,TRBJ1-1,13,-,TRBV14,CASSQSRGLGAFF,TGTGCCAGCAGCCAGAGTCGGGGTCTCGGAGCTTTCTTT
-,TRBJ2-1,14,-,TRBV19,CASEGDNQLNEQFF,TGTGCCAGCGAGGGGGACAACCAGCTTAATGAGCAGTTCTTC
-,TRBJ2-2,16,-,TRBV19,CASRESGVANTGELFF,TGTGCCAGTAGGGAATCCGGGGTCGCGAACACCGGGGAGCTGTTTTTT
-,TRBJ2-1,13,-,TRBV20-1,CSASRGGLDEQFF,TGCAGTGCTAGTCGAGGAGGCCTGGATGAGCAGTTCTTC
-,TRBJ1-1,13,-,TRBV7-8,CASSQAGFTEAFF,TGTGCCAGCAGCCAGGCCGGGTTCACTGAAGCTTTCTTT
TRBD1,TRBJ2-6,17,once,TRBV25-1,CASSDRDRVRGANVLTF,TGTGCCAGCAGTGACCGGGACAGGGTACGGGGGGCCAACGTCCTGACTTTC
-,TRBJ1-4,13,-,TRBV2,CASRRTVNEKLFF,TGTGCCAGCCGGAGAACGGTTAATGAAAAACTGTTTTTT
TRBD1,TRBJ1-2,15,-,TRBV6-5,CASSYSQGGGRGYTF,TGTGCCAGCAGTTACTCCCAGGGGGGAGGACGGGGCTACACCTTC
-,TRBJ2-1,14,-,TRBV29-1,CSVEPGEAYNEQFF,TGCAGCGTTGAACCGGGAGAGGCATACAATGAGCAGTTCTTC
-,TRBJ1-1,14,-,TRBV4-1,CASSQDTRVFEAFF,TGCGCCAGCAGCCAAGATACACGGGTGTTTGAAGCTTTCTTT
TRBD1,TRBJ1-2,12,-,TRBV29-1,CSVQTGDYGYTF,TGCAGCGTTCAGACAGGGGACTATGGCTACACCTTC
-,TRBJ2-5,15,-,TRBV25-1,CASSEYGRGGETQYF,TGTGCCAGCAGTGAATACGGCAGGGGCGGGGAGACCCAGTACTTC
TRBD1,TRBJ2-1,21,-,TRBV27,CASRKGPGPGQSYSSYNEQFF,TGTGCCAGCAGGAAAGGGCCCGGACCGGGACAGAGTTATAGCTCCTACAATGAGCAGTTCTTC
TRBD1,TRBJ2-5,15,-,TRBV18,CASSPGQGLGETQYF,TGTGCCAGCTCACCCGGACAGGGGTTGGGAGAGACCCAGTACTTC
TRBD1,TRBJ1-4,14,-,TRBV7-9,CASTPGTANEKLFF,TGTGCCAGCACCCCTGGGACAGCGAATGAAAAACTGTTTTTT
TRBD2,TRBJ2-3,18,-,TRBV5-4,CASSSTVYSGGDTDTQYF,TGTGCCAGCAGCTCAACGGTATATAGCGGGGGGGACACAGATACGCAGTATTTT
TRBD2,TRBJ2-1,19,-,TRBV9,CASSVAILGGGAFYNEQFF,TGTGCCAGCAGCGTAGCTATTCTAGGCGGGGGGGCCTTCTACAATGAGCAGTTCTTC
TRBD1,TRBJ1-1,24,-,TRBV30,CAWTGTVLSCAFWADYRGNTEAFF,TGTGCCTGGACAGGGACAGTACTTTCTTGTGCTTTCTGGGCAGACTATAGAGGGAACACTGAAGCTTTCTTT
TRBD1,TRBJ1-1,14,once,TRBV5-4,CASSLQGATIEAFF,TGTGCCAGCAGCTTGCAGGGGGCGACAATTGAAGCTTTCTTT
TRBD1,TRBJ1-1,13,-,TRBV10-1,CASNNRDSEGAFF,TGCGCCAGCAATAACCGGGACAGCGAAGGAGCTTTCTTT
-,TRBJ2-1,15,-,TRBV10-3,CAIRGGEWGYNEQFF,TGTGCCATAAGAGGGGGGGAGTGGGGCTACAATGAGCAGTTCTTC
TRBD2,TRBJ2-1,18,-,TRBV11-2,CASSLELASGSGGNEQFF,TGTGCCAGCAGCTTAGAGCTGGCTAGCGGGTCGGGCGGGAATGAGCAGTTCTTC
TRBD2,TRBJ2-3,16,-,TRBV3-1/TRBV3-2,CASSHLAGGMTDTQYF,TGTGCCAGCAGCCACCTAGCGGGAGGGATGACAGATACGCAGTATTTT
-,TRBJ1-1,13,-,TRBV18,CASSTGQTPEAFF,TGTGCCAGCTCAACCGGACAGACCCCTGAAGCTTTCTTT
TRBD1,TRBJ2-3,15,-,TRBV25-1,CASSEPTGSTDTQYF,TGTGCCAGCAGTGAACCGACAGGGAGCACAGATACGCAGTATTTT
-,TRBJ1-2,12,-,TRBV29-1,CSILGRGSGYTF,TGCAGCATCCTGGGGAGAGGGTCTGGCTACACCTTC
-,TRBJ2-7,13,-,TRBV2,CASKPRGSYEQYF,TGTGCCAGCAAACCCCGCGGGTCCTACGAGCAGTACTTC
-,TRBJ1-5,12,-,TRBV12-3/TRBV12-4,CASSLTEQPQHF,TGTGCCAGCAGTTTAACAGAACAGCCCCAGCATTTT
-,TRBJ1-1,12,-,TRBV18,CASSPGAAEAFF,TGTGCCAGCTCACCAGGGGCAGCTGAAGCTTTCTTT
-,TRBJ1-3,15,-,TRBV6-4,CASTFQRNSGNTIYF,TGTGCCAGCACTTTTCAGAGGAACTCTGGAAACACCATATATTTT
-,TRBJ1-1,13,few,TRBV5-5,CASSLAEEPEAFF,TGTGCCAGCAGCTTGGCCGAGGAGCCTGAAGCTTTCTTT
-,TRBJ1-6,13,-,TRBV5-5,CASSLVQSDSLHF,TGTGCCAGCAGCTTAGTTCAGAGCGACTCCCTCCACTTT
TRBD1,TRBJ2-7,15,-,TRBV10-3,CAISQKTGETYEQYF,TGTGCCATCAGCCAGAAGACAGGGGAGACCTACGAGCAGTACTTC
TRBD1,TRBJ2-1,14,-,TRBV5-1,CASSLGQVSNEQFF,TGCGCCAGCAGCCTGGGACAGGTGAGCAATGAGCAGTTCTTC